The sample holds many counts of the clone carrying this TCR beta chain. Its antigen remains unknown. Germline CDR1 DFQATT, CDR2 SNEGSKA (reference sequence). CDR3 length: 16 amino acids. V trimming: 0 bases; J trimming: 1 base; junction bases outside the gene matches: 3. This sample is drawn from a study of T-cell memory formation after mild COVID-19. Regarding the study as a whole: Whereas later expanders leaned CD4+, clones contracting day 15 to 85 showed a balanced CD4/CD8 makeup. Pre-infection memory harbored some responding clones, suggesting cross-reactive memory joined.

Libraries for TCRalpha and TCRbeta carried sample barcodes and unique molecular identifiers via 5'RACE. One entry per CDR3 protein results from TCRdb running MiXCR on the 5' RACE reads. The sample has 45,000 to 55,000 distinct CDR3 sequences, 7% to 8% seen once; the top ten hold approximately 1.5%. This TCR was recovered from a man between 18 and 29 years old who had mild COVID-19 (a few samples of this study predate the infection). Cell type and time point are not known. The sample taken for sequencing was PBMCs or a T cell subset sorted from them (not recorded which). This chain links TRBV20-1 with TRBJ2-5; 12 nucleotides match TRBD2. CDR3 in amino acids: CSARDPSGGVQETQYF. Written as DNA, the CDR3 is TGCAGTGCTAGAGATCCTAGCGGGGGGGTCCAAGAGACCCAGTACTTC.